Below, 32 T cell receptor beta chains from the same sample are listed, as sequenced in a study of blood T cells in healthy people across ages. Combining a sample-barcoded 5' primer with a J-beta primer mix, a second PCR ran for roughly 6 to 11 cycles. TCRdb redid the calling of the 5' RACE reads with MiXCR, one entry per CDR3 protein. The data hold some 900,000 distinct CDR3 sequences, with around 28% observed a single time. Sequences were obtained from blood. The receptors come from a woman older than 75 in good health.

The gene calls are TRBV3-1 and TRBJ1-6; 9 nucleotides line up with TRBD1. The CDR3 is 17 amino acids. The V gene's germline CDR1 is LGHDT and CDR2 YNNKEL (reference sequence). V shed 6 bases and J 7 bases; nucleotides not matched to a gene: 13. CDR3 protein: CASSPPTHGTGNSPLHF. CDR3 in DNA: TGTGCCAGCAGTCCCCCCACCCACGGGACAGGGAATTCACCCCTCCACTTT.

V usage is TRBV5-1 and J usage is TRBJ2-2; perhaps TRBD2 as D (6 bases). V was shortened by 4 bases and J by 5 bases, with 12 bases between the two germline ends. CDR3 size: 14 residues. Germline V gives CDR1 SGHRS, CDR2 YFSETQ. This CDR3 is CASSPGDVTGELFF. The CDR3 DNA sequence: TGCGCCAGCAGCCCGGGAGATGTGACCGGGGAGCTGTTTTTT.

V and J are TRBV5-6 and TRBJ1-4; perhaps TRBD1 as D (5 bases). The CDR3 sequence is 15 residues long. Trimming pared 4 bases from V and 2 bases from J, leaving 12 bases between. Per the germline V gene, CDR1 is SGHDT and CDR2 is YYEEEE. Here the CDR3 reads CASSTRQSTNEKLFF. CDR3 sequence (DNA): TGTGCCAGCAGCACAAGACAGAGTACTAATGAAAAACTGTTTTTT.

This clonotype was seen ten or more times. The chain employs TRBV6-6 and TRBJ2-1; 8 nucleotides align to TRBD2. CDR1 is MNHNY, CDR2 SVGAGI, per germline (reference sequence). With 4 bases clipped from V and 7 bases from J, the junction kept 6 bases outside the gene matches. This CDR3 contains 14 residues. The CDR3 DNA reads TGTGCCAGCAGTTTTAAGCGGGGGCCAAATGAGCAGTTCTTC. Translated: CASSFKRGPNEQFF.

Note on this clonotype: A read error may account for a junction end that differs from germline. The chain carries TRBV20-1 and TRBJ2-1; 14 positions agree with TRBD2. Germline values: CDR1 DFQATT, CDR2 SNEGSKA (reference sequence). The CDR3 is 16 residues long. The CDR3 loop is CGARGPGLAGVNEQFF. The CDR3 DNA reads as TGCGGTGCTAGAGGCCCGGGACTAGCGGGAGTCAATGAGCAGTTCTTC.

This clonotype has a handful of counts. The V call is TRBV5-1, the J call TRBJ2-7, with unresolved D. V gave up 7 bases and J gave up 7 bases, with 12 bases separating them. Germline loops: CDR1 SGHRS, CDR2 YFSETQ. This CDR3 comprises 11 residues. CDR3 nucleotides: TGCGCCAGCGCCTGGGGTTATGAGCAGTACTTC. Its protein is CASAWGYEQYF.

This clonotype was counted many times. This sequence joins TRBV6-2 or TRBV6-3 and TRBJ2-6; D remains ambiguous. Trimming stripped 7 bases from V and 0 bases from J, with 4 bases between. The CDR3 loop spans 13 amino acids. Per the germline V gene, CDR1 is MNHEY and CDR2 is SVGEGT. CDR3 sequence reads: CASKPSGANVLTF. CDR3 nucleotide sequence: TGTGCCAGCAAACCCTCTGGGGCCAACGTCCTGACTTTC.

The chain joins TRBV7-2 to TRBJ1-5, with 11 bases aligning to TRBD1. The V segment lost 4 bases and the J segment 4 bases; nucleotides outside the gene matches: 9. The CDR3 has 17 residues. Germline V gives CDR1 SGHTA, CDR2 FQGNSA. The CDR3 loop reads CASSSPSGTGGNQPQHF. Written as DNA, the CDR3 is TGTGCCAGCAGCTCCCCTAGCGGGACAGGGGGAAATCAGCCCCAGCATTTT.

V and J are TRBV6-6 and TRBJ2-3; TRBD1 aligns across 10 bases. Per germline, CDR1 MNHNY and CDR2 SVGAGI (reference sequence). The CDR3 is made up of 16 amino acids. V dropped 4 bases and J dropped 4; count of bases not matched to a gene: 8. CDR3 loop: CASSSNRDRGPDTQYF. The DNA for the CDR3 is TGTGCCAGCAGTTCTAACCGGGACAGGGGACCAGATACGCAGTATTTT.

This clonotype occurred a few times. The CDR3 region is CASSDPGTGMINQPQHF. In DNA form, the CDR3 reads TGTGCCAGCAGTGACCCCGGGACAGGGATGATCAATCAGCCCCAGCATTTT. The V call is TRBV6-2 or TRBV6-3, the J call TRBJ1-5; TRBD1 matches 9 bases. The CDR3 extends over 17 amino acids. Germline V gives CDR1 MNHEY, CDR2 SVGEGT. With 5 bases clipped from V and 3 bases from J, the junction kept 11 bases outside the gene matches.

Comments on this clonotype: A junction boundary mismatches the germline segment, possibly from a read error. The CDR3 reads CASRTGGTGTQYF. CDR3 DNA sequence: TGTGCCAGCAGGACAGGTGGAACAGGTACGCAGTATTTT. V usage is TRBV6-5 and J usage is TRBJ2-3; D perhaps matches TRBD1 (6 bases). The CDR3 covers 13 residues. Germline V gene sequence: CDR1 MNHEY, CDR2 SVGAGI.

The CDR3 sequence is CASSSLSYEQYF. The CDR3 DNA follows: TGTGCCAGCAGCTCTCTGTCCTACGAGCAGTACTTC. V usage is TRBV7-9 and J usage is TRBJ2-1; D gene unclear. The DNA end is more similar to TRBJ2-7, so the J call may be wrong. Germline-derived CDR1 and CDR2 are SEHNR and FQNEAQ (reference sequence). The length of the CDR3 is 12 residues.

This clonotype has a count of ten or more. This chain joins TRBV28 and TRBJ2-7, with TRBD1 matching over 8 bases. Germline V gene lookup returns CDR1 MDHEN and CDR2 SYDVKM. This CDR3 is built from 14 residues. Losses at the gene ends were 5 bases for V and 4 bases for J; bases not matched to a gene: 7. The CDR3 bases are TGTGCCAGCAGTCCTCAGGGGGCTAGTTACGAGCAGTACTTC. This sequence encodes CASSPQGASYEQYF.

The genes are TRBV21-1 and TRBJ2-3. TRBV21-1 is marked as a pseudogene. The CDR3 sequence is 11 residues long. CDR3 sequence reads: CASRSQVAGYF. The CDR3 DNA reads as TGTGCCAGCAGAAGCCAAGTGGCAGGGTATTTT.

This clonotype was seen more than once but under ten times. The CDR3 is CASSQRGHANEKLFF. In nucleotides, the CDR3 is TGTGCCAGCAGCCAGAGGGGGCATGCTAATGAAAAACTGTTTTTT. The chain links TRBV14 to TRBJ1-4; TRBD1 agrees at 7 bases. From germline, CDR1 is SGHDN and CDR2 FVKESK. Trimming at V came to 3 bases and at J to 3 bases, leaving 4 bases not matched to a gene. The CDR3 sequence is 15 residues long. The whole variable domain, filled in from reference TRBV14 and TRBJ1-4, reads EAGVTQFPSHSVIEKGQTVTLRCDPISGHDNLYWYRRVMGKEIKFLLHFVKESKQDESGMPNNRFLAERTGGTYSTLKVQPAELEDSGVYFCASSQRGHANEKLFFGSGTQLSVL.

The genes are TRBV6-2 or TRBV6-3 and TRBJ1-5; D is unclear. Per germline, CDR1 MNHEY and CDR2 SVGEGT. This CDR3 has 13 residues. The V gene lost 5 bases and the J gene lost 6 bases, with 11 bases spanning the gap. This CDR3 is CASSPGKTQPQHF. CDR3 DNA sequence: TGTGCCAGCAGTCCAGGAAAAACTCAGCCCCAGCATTTT.

As to this clonotype: A much larger clone is a single base away; this may be a read error. The rearrangement links TRBV6-1 to TRBJ1-2; possible D gene TRBD1, 6 bases. The germline CDR1 and CDR2 sequences are MNHNS and SASEGT. The ends were cut back, 7 bases at V and 1 base at J, with 19 bases in the middle. The CDR3 consists of 16 residues. CDR3 DNA: TGTGCCAGCACCTGGAGACAGGATAAATTTAACTATGGCTACACCTTC. Protein sequence: CASTWRQDKFNYGYTF.

This chain links TRBV20-1 with TRBJ2-1, with 7 bases matching TRBD1. The CDR3 is 14 residues long. CDR1 is DFQATT and CDR2 is SNEGSKA in the germline V gene (reference sequence). With 3 bases clipped from V and 3 bases from J, the junction kept 5 bases outside the gene matches. The CDR3 sequence: CSASPGQDYNEQFF. The CDR3 DNA sequence: TGCAGTGCTAGTCCCGGACAGGACTACAATGAGCAGTTCTTC.

In its sample, this clonotype was seen many times. The chain links TRBV7-2 to TRBJ2-7, with TRBD1 matching 9 bases. The trim removed 6 bases at V and 2 bases at J, leaving 5 bases unmatched. Germline CDR1 reads SGHTA; CDR2 reads FQGNSA. CDR3 length equals 14 residues. CDR3 nucleotides: TGTGCCAGCAGAAGGGACAGGGCCCCCTACGAGCAGTACTTC. Translating gives CASRRDRAPYEQYF.

Comments on this clonotype: One junction end disagrees with the germline gene, perhaps due to a read error. J is TRBJ2-3 and V is TRBV11-3; 9 nucleotides agree with TRBD2. In germline, CDR1 is SGHNT, CDR2 YENEEA. This CDR3 spans 15 amino acids. CDR3 region: CACSRGGVSTDTQYF. The CDR3 DNA sequence: TGTGCCTGCAGTCGCGGGGGGGTAAGCACAGATACGCAGTATTTT.

About this clonotype itself: At one of its ends the junction is not consistent with the germline gene, which may arise from a read error. This chain connects TRBV12-3 or TRBV12-4 to TRBJ2-6; either TRBD1 or TRBD2 may fit D (5 bases each). The CDR3 totals 15 residues. The DNA for the CDR3 is TGTGCCGGCAGCCAAGGGGACCCTGGGGCCAACGTCCTGACTTTC. Its protein product is CAGSQGDPGANVLTF.

The chain employs TRBV20-1 and TRBJ1-2; 8 bases agree with TRBD1. The ends lost 6 bases at V and 2 bases at J; junction bases unmatched: 8. Looked up from germline, CDR1 is DFQATT and CDR2 is SNEGSKA (reference sequence). The CDR3 covers 14 residues. The CDR3 loop reads CSAVSPGGNYGYTF. In nucleotides, the CDR3 is TGCAGTGCCGTATCCCCAGGGGGCAACTATGGCTACACCTTC.

The V and J genes are TRBV12-3 or TRBV12-4 and TRBJ2-3; 12 nucleotides line up with TRBD2. J lost 2 bases, V lost 5 bases, and 17 bases had no gene match. The CDR3 is 20 residues long. CDR3: CASSPLGLAGTLLSTDTQYF. The CDR3 DNA reads TGTGCCAGCAGTCCCCTCGGACTAGCGGGAACACTCCTTTCCACAGATACGCAGTATTTT.

There are many counts of this clonotype. The chain combines TRBV12-3 or TRBV12-4 with TRBJ2-7; 9 bases line up with TRBD1. The V segment lost 4 bases and the J segment 7 bases; nucleotides outside the gene matches: 5. The CDR3 consists of 13 residues. The CDR3 sequence is CASSWDRDKEQYF. CDR3 DNA: TGTGCCAGCAGTTGGGACAGGGATAAAGAGCAGTACTTC.

V and J are TRBV6-1 and TRBJ1-6, with 9 bases matching TRBD1. Germline V CDR1 and CDR2: MNHNS, SASEGT. The trim removed 1 base at V and 9 bases at J, leaving 4 bases unmatched. This CDR3 comprises 15 residues. In nucleotides, the CDR3 is TGTGCCAGCAGTGAAGGGGGACAGGGACGTTCACCCCTCCACTTT. This translates into CASSEGGQGRSPLHF.

For this clonotype: This may come from a read error, since a much larger clone is one base off. The chain links TRBV7-9 to TRBJ1-5; perhaps TRBD1 as D (6 bases). The length of the CDR3 is 15 residues. Germline loops: CDR1 SEHNR, CDR2 FQNEAQ (reference sequence). Trimming took off 5 bases at V and 4 bases at J, with 15 bases between the two ends. CDR3 region: CASSPGTRDNQPQHF. In DNA form, the CDR3 reads TGTGCCAGCAGCCCCGGGACAAGGGATAATCAGCCCCAGCATTTT. The full variable domain, with the rest looked up from reference TRBV7-9 and TRBJ1-5, is DTGVSQNPRHKITKRGQNVTFRCDPISEHNRLYWYRQTLGQGPEFLTYFQNEAQLEKSRLLSDRFSAERPKGSFSTLEIQRTEQGDSAMYLCASSPGTRDNQPQHFGDGTRLSIL.

Notes on this clonotype: A much larger clone lies a single base off, so this may be a read error. The genes are TRBV29-1 and TRBJ1-2; 8 nucleotides match TRBD1. The CDR3 totals 13 residues. The germline V gene has CDR1 SQVTM and CDR2 ANQGSEA. Trimming took 4 bases from V and 3 from J; bases not matched to a gene: 4. CDR3 sequence reads: CSVGTGWYYGYTF. CDR3 bases: TGCAGCGTTGGGACAGGGTGGTACTATGGCTACACCTTC.

This clonotype appeared a few times. The chain couples TRBV4-2 to TRBJ1-2; D gene ambiguous. This CDR3 has 17 amino acids. Trimming left V 1 base short and J 6 bases short, with 21 bases between. The germline gives CDR1 LGHNA, CDR2 YNFKEQ. The CDR3 coding sequence is TGTGCCAGCAGCCAAGTCCTTCCGCGGGGAAGAAACCATGGCTACACCTTC. This codes for CASSQVLPRGRNHGYTF.

The J gene is TRBJ1-2, the V gene TRBV11-2; the D gene is possibly TRBD1 (5 bases). The V gene lost 1 base and the J gene lost 6 bases, with 12 bases spanning the gap. The CDR3 has 14 residues. Germline V gene data show CDR1 as SGHAT and CDR2 as FQNNGV. The DNA of the CDR3 is TGTGCCAGCAGCTTAGTGGGGGGTTTAGATGGCTACACCTTC. Protein: CASSLVGGLDGYTF.

The rearrangement uses TRBV3-1 and TRBJ1-5, with D unclear. The CDR3 length is 13 residues. Trimming took 2 bases from V and 3 from J, leaving 5 bases between them. In germline, CDR1 is LGHDT, CDR2 YNNKEL (reference sequence). DNA for the CDR3: TGTGCCAGCAGCCAATGGTACAATCAGCCCCAGCATTTT. This gives the protein CASSQWYNQPQHF.

Many counts were recorded for this clonotype. V is TRBV20-1 and J is TRBJ2-4; perhaps TRBD2 as D (5 bases). Trimming took 5 bases from V and 5 from J, leaving 10 bases between them. Germline assignment: CDR1 DFQATT and CDR2 SNEGSKA (reference sequence). The CDR3 has 12 amino acids. CDR3 in DNA: TGCAGTGCTGGGGAGTGGGAAAACATTCAGTACTTC. Translating it yields CSAGEWENIQYF.

About this clonotype itself: A read error may explain this, as a much larger clone is one base away. This sequence joins TRBV18 and TRBJ2-3; weak D call: TRBD2 (5 bases). The CDR3 is 16 residues long. Germline V gene sequence: CDR1 KGHSH, CDR2 LQKENI. V shed 0 bases and J shed 4 bases, with 14 bases lying between them. The CDR3 region is CASSPPSGIGADTQYF. In nucleotides, the CDR3 is TGTGCCAGCTCACCACCCTCGGGGATCGGCGCAGATACGCAGTATTTT.